This T cell receptor beta chain was recorded in a study of OX40 agonist ivuxolimab in advanced cancers. Method: immunoSEQ multiplex PCR; TCRdb's copy keeps in-frame clones and lacks some. This sample has roughly 53,000 clones, with roughly 80% found just once. The V and J ends lost 1 base and 3 bases respectively, with 12 bases between them. CDR3 length equals 16 residues. From germline, CDR1 is SGHDN and CDR2 FVKESK. Material: CD4+ or CD8+ T cells sorted from blood, obtained in a trial of the OX40 agonist ivuxolimab. The TCR sequence derives from an adult with an advanced solid tumor such as melanoma, head and neck, liver or kidney cancer. The V call is TRBV14, the J call TRBJ1-4; D might be TRBD1 (6 bases). The chain's CDR3 is CASSQALGGPNEKLFF. The CDR3 nucleotides read TGTGCCAGCAGCCAAGCCCTGGGGGGGCCTAATGAAAAACTGTTTTTT.